This T cell receptor (beta chain) was captured in a study of blood T cell repertoires in COVID-19. The CDR3 consists of 16 residues. CDR1 and CDR2 from the germline V gene are KGHDR and SFDVKD. With 7 bases clipped from V and 2 bases from J, the junction kept 9 bases outside the gene matches. Only in-frame clones appear in the TCRdb table, and some are missing; sequencing was by immunoSEQ multiplex PCR. The sample has about 57,000 clones, approximately 90% seen once; the top ten hold roughly a fifth. The sample was peripheral blood. This chain connects TRBV24-1 to TRBJ2-3, with 9 positions matching TRBD2. The receptor's source is a woman at least 80 years old with COVID-19, enrolled during active disease. CDR3 sequence: CATRSISGGTTDTQYF. The CDR3 DNA is TGTGCCACCAGGAGCATTAGCGGGGGAACCACAGATACGCAGTATTTT.